The subject of this entry is one TCR beta chain. This clone's antigen is unknown. There are no base qualities to consult, and no much larger clone falls within one base. These data are taken from a study of CD8 T cells in ankylosing spondylitis (dated by TCRdb to about 2017). For the wider study: To find TCR variants linked to disease, the study profiled T cell receptor beta repertoires in ankylosing spondylitis patients and healthy donors. Peripheral blood was sampled, and synovial fluid was also collected from ankylosing spondylitis patients. The whole study cohort included over a hundred healthy donors and under 30 ankylosing spondylitis patients.

Instrument used: Illumina HiSeq 2500. Quantitative 5'-RACE with molecular barcodes was the method used to prepare the TCR beta libraries. In the paper's pipeline: A new computational method based on a probabilistic model of VDJ rearrangement was used to identify disease-linked TCR variants. TCRdb reprocessing: public reads trimmed at Q25 with fastp, clones called with MiXCR, in-frame beta chains kept. Every distinct CDR3 protein forms one entry, paired with its most common genes and DNA. Clone size and V and J calls follow TCRdb, not the original study. The sample table holds around 390,000 distinct CDR3 sequences, of which under 25% were seen once. Together, the top ten hold around 16% of the sample. Summary of the overall study and its limitations: The disease-linked clones showed a CD8+ phenotype and occurred at relatively low frequencies in peripheral blood. Some motif variants were previously reported in synovial fluid and blood of reactive arthritis patients, suggesting common disease-initiation mechanisms. Blood from ankylosing spondylitis patients appeared to be characterized by a TCR beta motif composed of eight highly homologous amino acid variants. Significant enrichment of the disease-linked clones was reported in matched synovial fluid samples from ankylosing spondylitis patients.

The TCR sequence derives from a male donor with ankylosing spondylitis. Input material: blood, either unsorted or a sorted T cell fraction (not recorded which).

Here is the DNA: TGCAGTGCTAGGGCGGTGGGCACAGATACGCAGTATTTT. This codes for CSARAVGTDTQYF. The receptor chain draws on TRBV20-1 and TRBJ2-3; confidence is insufficient to name the D gene. The CDR3 holds 13 amino acids from the cysteine to the phenylalanine. CDR3 DNA is the only sequence kept; it has 39 bases, read in frame from the first base. A distance of 8 bases separates the germline ends of V and J, which lose 3 bases and 1 base respectively. CDR1 and CDR2 are read off the germline V gene (reference sequence) as DFQATT and SNEGSKA.